The clone carrying this T cell receptor beta chain was counted between two and nine times. Its specificity is not known. The data are from a study of OX40 agonist ivuxolimab in advanced cancers. Samples of blood were obtained at baseline, on cycle 4 day 1, and on cycle 7 day 1. Study results and caveats: Antigens targeted by the expanded peripheral T cells were not determined.

Using immunoSEQ multiplex PCR, the repertoire was profiled, and TCRdb retains in-frame clones only, with some absent. The sample shows 55,000 to 65,000 clones, approximately 91% of them seen only once. This CDR3 is 11 amino acids long. Germline CDR1 is MNHEY and CDR2 is SVGAGI. V was trimmed by 6 bases and J by 6 bases, leaving 6 bases between them. The source is an adult with an advanced solid tumor such as melanoma, head and neck, liver or kidney cancer. This chain joins TRBV6-5 and TRBJ2-1; no clear D gene. This specimen consisted of CD4+ or CD8+ T cells sorted from blood, obtained in a trial of the OX40 agonist ivuxolimab. This CDR3 is CASRLINEQFF. The CDR3, as DNA: TGTGCCAGCAGGTTAATCAATGAGCAGTTCTTC.